This T cell receptor (beta chain) came from a study of control samples from healthy donors and cancer patients. V trimming: 7 bases; J trimming: 5 bases; junction bases outside the gene matches: 13. The V gene's germline CDR1 is LNHDA and CDR2 SQIVND (reference sequence). The CDR3 runs 15 residues. The protocol was immunoSEQ multiplex PCR, while the TCRdb copy is restricted to in-frame clones and leaves out a portion. The top ten clones hold approximately 3% of a sample with about 100,000 clones, just under 95% of them seen once. Sample: blood. The chain combines TRBV19 with TRBJ1-1; TRBD1 agrees at 7 bases. The clonotype comes from a human donor in good health. The donor label of this sample is uncertain. CDR3 region: CASMEDRRLRTEAFF. The CDR3 DNA reads TGTGCCAGTATGGAGGACAGGCGGTTACGGACTGAAGCTTTCTTT.